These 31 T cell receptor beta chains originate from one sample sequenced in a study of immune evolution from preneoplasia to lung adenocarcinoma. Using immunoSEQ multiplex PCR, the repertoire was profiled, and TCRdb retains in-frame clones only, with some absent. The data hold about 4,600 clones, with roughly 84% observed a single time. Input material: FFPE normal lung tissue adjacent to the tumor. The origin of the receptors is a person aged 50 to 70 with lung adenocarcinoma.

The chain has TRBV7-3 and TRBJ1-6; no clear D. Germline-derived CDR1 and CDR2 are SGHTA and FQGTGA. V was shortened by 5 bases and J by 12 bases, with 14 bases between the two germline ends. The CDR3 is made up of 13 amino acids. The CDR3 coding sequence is TGTGCCAGCAGCCCAAGTGGCACCGGACCCCTCCACTTT. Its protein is CASSPSGTGPLHF.

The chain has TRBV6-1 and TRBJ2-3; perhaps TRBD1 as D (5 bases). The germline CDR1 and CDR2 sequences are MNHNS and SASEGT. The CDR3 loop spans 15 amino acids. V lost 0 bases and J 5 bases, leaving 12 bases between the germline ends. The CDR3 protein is CASSEAQQGKDTQYF. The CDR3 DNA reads TGTGCCAGCAGTGAAGCGCAGCAGGGTAAAGATACGCAGTATTTT.

The DNA of the CDR3 is TGTGCCAGCAGCCACTATACCGCGGGTAGCACAGATACGCAGTATTTT. Amino acid sequence: CASSHYTAGSTDTQYF. The V and J genes are TRBV28 and TRBJ2-3, with D perhaps TRBD2 (5 bases). V lost 6 bases, J lost 0 bases, and 16 bases lay in between. The CDR3 is 16 residues long. Germline lookup yields CDR1 MDHEN and CDR2 SYDVKM.

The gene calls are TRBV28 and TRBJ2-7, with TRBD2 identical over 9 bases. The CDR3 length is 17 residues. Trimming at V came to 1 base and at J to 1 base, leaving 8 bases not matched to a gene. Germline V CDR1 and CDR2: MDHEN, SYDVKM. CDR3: CASSLSLGLAVSYEQYF. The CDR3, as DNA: TGTGCCAGCAGTTTATCGTTGGGACTAGCAGTTTCCTACGAGCAGTACTTC.

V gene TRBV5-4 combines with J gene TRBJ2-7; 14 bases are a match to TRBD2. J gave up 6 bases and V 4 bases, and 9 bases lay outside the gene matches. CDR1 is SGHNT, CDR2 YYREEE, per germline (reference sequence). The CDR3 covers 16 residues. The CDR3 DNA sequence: TGTGCCAGCAGCCCTGGGACTAGCGGGAGACGGGCCGAGCAGTACTTC. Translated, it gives CASSPGTSGRRAEQYF.

The CDR3 spells CSVVSGPNEQFF. The CDR3 DNA follows: TGCAGCGTTGTGTCTGGTCCCAATGAGCAGTTCTTC. This chain connects TRBV29-1 to TRBJ2-1; no clear D. Trimming took off 4 bases at V and 6 bases at J, with 10 bases between the two ends. The CDR3 loop spans 12 amino acids. Germline V gene lookup returns CDR1 SQVTM and CDR2 ANQGSEA.

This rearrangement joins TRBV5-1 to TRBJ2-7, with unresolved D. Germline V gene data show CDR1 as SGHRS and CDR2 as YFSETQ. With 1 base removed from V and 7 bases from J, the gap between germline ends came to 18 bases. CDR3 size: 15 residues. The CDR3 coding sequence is TGCGCCAGCAGCTTGTCCGGACCACTTAGCAGTGAGCAGTACTTC. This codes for CASSLSGPLSSEQYF.

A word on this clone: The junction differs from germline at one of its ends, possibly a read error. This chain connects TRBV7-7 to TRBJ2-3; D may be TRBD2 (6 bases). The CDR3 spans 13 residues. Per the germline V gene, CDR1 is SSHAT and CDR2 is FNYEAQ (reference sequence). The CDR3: CASSLAETDTQYF. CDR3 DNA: TGTGCTAGCAGCTTAGCGGAAACAGATACGCAGTATTTT.

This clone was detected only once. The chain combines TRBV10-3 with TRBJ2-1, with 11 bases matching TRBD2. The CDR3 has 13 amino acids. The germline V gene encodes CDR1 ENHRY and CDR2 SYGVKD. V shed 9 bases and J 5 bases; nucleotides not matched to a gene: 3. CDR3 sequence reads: CAMGTSGDNEQFF. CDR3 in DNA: TGTGCCATGGGGACTAGCGGAGACAATGAGCAGTTCTTC.

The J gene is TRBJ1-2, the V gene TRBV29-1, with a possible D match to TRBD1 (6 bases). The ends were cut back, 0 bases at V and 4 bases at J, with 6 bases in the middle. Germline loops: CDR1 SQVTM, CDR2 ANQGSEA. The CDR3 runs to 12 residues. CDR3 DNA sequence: TGCAGCGTTGAAGAACAGGGCTATGGCTACACCTTC. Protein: CSVEEQGYGYTF.

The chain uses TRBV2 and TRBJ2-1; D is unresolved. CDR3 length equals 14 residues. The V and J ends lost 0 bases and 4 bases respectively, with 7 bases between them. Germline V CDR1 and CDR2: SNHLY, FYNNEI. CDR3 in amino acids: CASSEASDYNEQFF. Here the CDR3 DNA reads TGTGCCAGCAGTGAAGCGTCCGATTACAATGAGCAGTTCTTC.

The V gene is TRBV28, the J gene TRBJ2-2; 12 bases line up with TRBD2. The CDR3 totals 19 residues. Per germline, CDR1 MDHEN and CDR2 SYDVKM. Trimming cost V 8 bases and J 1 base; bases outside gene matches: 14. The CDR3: CASGTSGRSSRENTGELFF. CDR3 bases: TGTGCCAGCGGAACTAGCGGGAGGAGTTCAAGGGAGAACACCGGGGAGCTGTTTTTT.

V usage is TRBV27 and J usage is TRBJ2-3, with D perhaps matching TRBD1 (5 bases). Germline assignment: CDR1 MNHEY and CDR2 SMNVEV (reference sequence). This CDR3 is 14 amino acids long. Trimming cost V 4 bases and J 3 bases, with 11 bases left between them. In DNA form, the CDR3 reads TGTGCCAGCAGTTCCCCGACAGAAACAGATACGCAGTATTTT. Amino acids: CASSSPTETDTQYF.

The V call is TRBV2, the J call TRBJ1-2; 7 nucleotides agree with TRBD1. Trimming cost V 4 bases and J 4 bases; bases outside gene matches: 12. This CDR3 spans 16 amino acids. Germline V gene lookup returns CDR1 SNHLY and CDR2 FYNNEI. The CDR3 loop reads CASSGSPGQTGYGYTF. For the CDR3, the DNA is TGTGCCAGCAGTGGATCCCCGGGACAGACTGGCTATGGCTACACCTTC.

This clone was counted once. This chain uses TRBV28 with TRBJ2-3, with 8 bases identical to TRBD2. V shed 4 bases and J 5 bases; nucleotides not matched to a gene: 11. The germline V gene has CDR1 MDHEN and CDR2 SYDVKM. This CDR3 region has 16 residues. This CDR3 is CASSSPPAGVQDTQYF. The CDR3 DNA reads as TGTGCCAGCAGTTCTCCCCCAGCGGGAGTTCAAGATACGCAGTATTTT.

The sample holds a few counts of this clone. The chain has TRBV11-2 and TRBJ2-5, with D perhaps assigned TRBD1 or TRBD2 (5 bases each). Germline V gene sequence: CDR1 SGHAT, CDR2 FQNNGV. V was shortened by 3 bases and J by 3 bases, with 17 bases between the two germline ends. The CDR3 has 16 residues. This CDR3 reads CASSFGIGTLKETQYF. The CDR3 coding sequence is TGTGCCAGCAGCTTCGGGATCGGGACCCTGAAAGAGACCCAGTACTTC.

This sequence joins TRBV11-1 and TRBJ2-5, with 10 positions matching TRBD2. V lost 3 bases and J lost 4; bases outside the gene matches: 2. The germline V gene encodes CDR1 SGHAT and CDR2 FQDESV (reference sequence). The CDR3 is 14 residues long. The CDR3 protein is CASSLSSGGETQYF. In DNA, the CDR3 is TGTGCCAGCAGCTTGTCTAGCGGGGGAGAGACCCAGTACTTC. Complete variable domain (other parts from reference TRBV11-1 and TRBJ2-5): EAEVAQSPRYKITEKSQAVAFWCDPISGHATLYWYRQILGQGPELLVQFQDESVVDDSQLPKDRFSAERLKGVDSTLKIQPAELGDSAMYLCASSLSSGGETQYFGPGTRLLVL.

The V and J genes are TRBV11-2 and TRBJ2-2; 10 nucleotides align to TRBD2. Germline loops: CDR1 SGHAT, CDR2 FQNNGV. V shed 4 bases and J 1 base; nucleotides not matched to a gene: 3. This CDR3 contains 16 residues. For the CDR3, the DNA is TGTGCCAGCAGCTCAACTAGCGGGATGAACACCGGGGAGCTGTTTTTT. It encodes CASSSTSGMNTGELFF.

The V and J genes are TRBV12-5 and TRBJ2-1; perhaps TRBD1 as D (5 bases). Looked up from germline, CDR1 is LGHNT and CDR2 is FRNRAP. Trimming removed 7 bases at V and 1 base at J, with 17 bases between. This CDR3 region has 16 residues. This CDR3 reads CASALQGIESYNEQFF. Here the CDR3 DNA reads TGTGCTAGTGCGCTCCAGGGAATTGAATCCTACAATGAGCAGTTCTTC.

CDR3 region: CASSLTVTPDTQYF. The DNA for the CDR3 is TGTGCCAGCAGCTTAACAGTTACTCCAGATACGCAGTATTTT. V usage is TRBV7-3 and J usage is TRBJ2-3, with D unresolved. Looked up from germline, CDR1 is SGHTA and CDR2 is FQGTGA. This CDR3 comprises 14 residues. V was cut by 0 bases and J by 4 bases, with 8 bases left in between.

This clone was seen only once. CDR3 nucleotide sequence: TGTGCCTGGGGGGTGCCACGAGAGACCCAGTACTTC. Translated: CAWGVPRETQYF. V gene TRBV30 combines with J gene TRBJ2-5; D not resolved. Germline V gene lookup returns CDR1 GTSNPN and CDR2 SVGIG (reference sequence). Trimming stripped 5 bases from V and 4 bases from J, with 11 bases between. The CDR3 runs 12 residues.

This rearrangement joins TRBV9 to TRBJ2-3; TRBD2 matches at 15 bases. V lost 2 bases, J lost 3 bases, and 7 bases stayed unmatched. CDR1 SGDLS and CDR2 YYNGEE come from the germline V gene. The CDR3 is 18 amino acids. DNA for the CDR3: TGTGCCAGCAGCGTCCCCCCTGGACTAGCGGGGGGGACAGATACGCAGTATTTT. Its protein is CASSVPPGLAGGTDTQYF.

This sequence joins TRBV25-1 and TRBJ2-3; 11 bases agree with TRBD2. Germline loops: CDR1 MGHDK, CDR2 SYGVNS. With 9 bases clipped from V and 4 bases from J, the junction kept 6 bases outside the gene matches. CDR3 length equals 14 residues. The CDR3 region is CASRGLAGSDTQYF. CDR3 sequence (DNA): TGTGCCAGTCGAGGACTAGCGGGTTCAGATACGCAGTATTTT.

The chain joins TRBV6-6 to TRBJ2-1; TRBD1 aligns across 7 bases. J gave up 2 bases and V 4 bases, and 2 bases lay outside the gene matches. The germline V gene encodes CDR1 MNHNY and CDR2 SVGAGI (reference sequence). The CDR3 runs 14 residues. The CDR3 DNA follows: TGTGCCAGCAGTTGGCAGGGGGCCTACAATGAGCAGTTCTTC. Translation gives CASSWQGAYNEQFF.

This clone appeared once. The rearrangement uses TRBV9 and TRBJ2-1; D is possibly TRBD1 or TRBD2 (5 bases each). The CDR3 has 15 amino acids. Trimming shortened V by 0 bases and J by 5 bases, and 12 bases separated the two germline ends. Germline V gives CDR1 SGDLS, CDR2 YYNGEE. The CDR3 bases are TGTGCCAGCAGCGTAGGTATCCGAGGGGACAATGAGCAGTTCTTC. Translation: CASSVGIRGDNEQFF.

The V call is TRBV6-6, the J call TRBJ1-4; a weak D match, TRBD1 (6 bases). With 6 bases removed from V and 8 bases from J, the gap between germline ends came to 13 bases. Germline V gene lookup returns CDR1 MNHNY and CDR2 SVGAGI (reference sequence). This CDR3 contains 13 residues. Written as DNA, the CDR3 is TGTGCCAGCAGAAACACAGGGCCCGAAAAACTGTTTTTT. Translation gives CASRNTGPEKLFF.

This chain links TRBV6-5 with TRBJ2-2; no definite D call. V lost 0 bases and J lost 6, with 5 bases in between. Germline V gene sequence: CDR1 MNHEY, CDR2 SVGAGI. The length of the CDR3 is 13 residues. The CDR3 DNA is TGTGCCAGCAGTTACTCTGTGTCCGGGGAGCTGTTTTTT. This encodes CASSYSVSGELFF.

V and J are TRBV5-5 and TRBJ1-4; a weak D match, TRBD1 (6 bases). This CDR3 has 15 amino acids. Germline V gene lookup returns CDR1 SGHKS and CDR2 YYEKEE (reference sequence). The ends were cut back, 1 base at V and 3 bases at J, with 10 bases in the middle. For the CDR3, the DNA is TGTGCCAGCAGCTTGTGGTCAGGGGCTAATGAAAAACTGTTTTTT. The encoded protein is CASSLWSGANEKLFF.

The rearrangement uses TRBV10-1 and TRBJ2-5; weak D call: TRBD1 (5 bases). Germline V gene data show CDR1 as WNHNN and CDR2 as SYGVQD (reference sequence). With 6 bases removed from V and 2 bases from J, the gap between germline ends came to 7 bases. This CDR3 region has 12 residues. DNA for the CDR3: TGCGCCAGCAGACAGGTTCAAGAGACCCAGTACTTC. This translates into CASRQVQETQYF.

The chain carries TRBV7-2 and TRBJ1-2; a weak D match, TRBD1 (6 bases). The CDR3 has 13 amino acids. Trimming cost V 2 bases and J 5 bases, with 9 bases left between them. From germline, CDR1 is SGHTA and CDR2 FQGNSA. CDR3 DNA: TGTGCCAGCAGCTTAACAGGGAGGTATGGCTACACCTTC. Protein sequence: CASSLTGRYGYTF.

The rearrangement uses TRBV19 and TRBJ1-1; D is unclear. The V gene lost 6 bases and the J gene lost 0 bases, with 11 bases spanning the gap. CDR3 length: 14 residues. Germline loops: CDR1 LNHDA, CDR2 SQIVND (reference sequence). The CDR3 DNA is TGTGCCAGTAGCGGCGACACTATGAACACTGAAGCTTTCTTT. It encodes CASSGDTMNTEAFF.